The 22 T cell receptor delta chains below were found in one sample sequenced in a study of gamma-delta T cells after stem cell transplantation. TCRdb processed the RT-PCR reads again with the CATT caller. The sample consists of under 500 delta-chain clones, over 1.1% of them appearing once. Sample: gamma-delta T cells. These receptor sequences come from a human donor. It is not recorded whose cells these are; they may come from a transplant donor.

On this clone: The TCRdb protein, from a much larger clone, departs from this DNA's translation at residue 10, likely by read error; the protein shown derives from the DNA. The chain combines TRDV1 with TRDJ1; 7 bases match TRDD3. The CDR3 contains 17 residues. V gave up 0 bases and J gave up 7 bases; unmatched junction bases: 14. Germline assignment: CDR1 TSWWSYY and CDR2 QGS. The CDR3 bases are TGTGCTCTTGGGGAACTCGTCCTGGGGGCCCTCCGTGGTAAACTCATCTTT. Amino acids: CALGELVLGALRGKLIF.

Regarding this clone: The TCRdb protein comes from a much larger clone and disagrees with this DNA's translation at residue 8, likely due to a read error; the protein given here is derived from the DNA. The chain couples TRDV2 to TRDJ2, with 8 bases matching TRDD3. The germline V gene has CDR1 GEAIGNYY and CDR2 EKD. The trim removed 3 bases at V and 0 bases at J, leaving 20 bases unmatched. The CDR3 contains 21 residues. The CDR3 reads CACDRMLRDTRANTLTAQLFF. The CDR3 DNA follows: TGTGCCTGTGACCGGATGCTGAGGGATACGCGGGCGAACACTTTGACAGCACAACTCTTCTTT.

To note about this clone: With a far larger clone one base away, a read error is the likely cause. The same CDR3 also results from other DNA sequences found in this sample. The chain carries TRDV1 and TRDJ1; 7 bases agree with TRDD2. The CDR3 is 25 amino acids. The V gene end was trimmed by 0 bases and the J gene end by 5 bases; junction bases not matched to a gene: 36. Germline-derived CDR1 and CDR2 are TSWWSYY and QGS. CDR3 DNA sequence: TGTGCTCTTGGGGAACTTGGGCAATTCCTACCCATCGGGCGGTACTGGAGACACAAGACTGATAAACTCATCTTT. Encoded protein: CALGELGQFLPIGRYWRHKTDKLIF.

By its share, this clone is large. Distinct nucleotide sequences in the sample also encode this CDR3. This chain uses TRDV1 with TRDJ1, with 10 bases fitting TRDD3. This CDR3 region has 22 residues. V lost 5 bases, J lost 2 bases, and 26 bases stayed unmatched. Looked up from germline, CDR1 is TSWWSYY and CDR2 is QGS. The CDR3 is CALGSPSGGYAKVVGPTDKLIF. DNA of the CDR3: TGTGCTCTTGGGTCGCCTAGCGGGGGATACGCAAAAGTGGTCGGGCCGACCGATAAACTCATCTTT.

In its sample, this clone was seen a few times. TCRdb's protein, taken from a much larger clone, differs from this DNA's translation at residue 12, likely owing to a read error; the protein displayed comes from the DNA. The rearrangement links TRDV2 to TRDJ1; no definite D call. This CDR3 spans 14 amino acids. CDR1 GEAIGNYY and CDR2 EKD come from the germline V gene. CDR3 region: CACAPPIWDDKPIF. The CDR3 DNA sequence: TGTGCCTGTGCCCCGCCGATTTGGGACGATAAACCCATCTTT.

Note on this clone: For this DNA, TCRdb reports the protein of a much larger clone, which diverges at residue 16, most likely from a read error; the protein presented here is translated directly from the DNA. V is TRDV2 and J is TRDJ3; 12 bases agree with TRDD3. Germline CDR1 and CDR2: GEAIGNYY and EKD. CDR3 length: 21 amino acids. CDR3 in DNA: TGTGCCTGTGACACCGTACTGGGGGATACATCCAGCTCCTGGGACGCCCGACAGATGTTTTTC. It is translated as CACDTVLGDTSSSWDARQMFF.

This clone showed up just a few times. A far larger clone is one nucleotide away, so this likely arose from a read error. This sample includes further DNA sequences coding for the same CDR3. J is TRDJ1 and V is TRDV1; 7 nucleotides line up with TRDD3. The CDR3 is made up of 17 amino acids. V lost 0 bases and J lost 7; bases outside the gene matches: 14. Looked up from germline, CDR1 is TSWWSYY and CDR2 is QGS. CDR3 DNA sequence: TGTGCTCTTGGGGAACTCGTCCTGGGGGTTCTCCGTGGTAAACTCATCTTT. The encoded protein is CALGELVLGVLRGKLIF.

Comments on this clone: TCRdb pairs this DNA with a much larger clone's protein that differs at residue 12, likely a read error; the protein shown was translated from the DNA. The gene calls are TRDV2 and TRDJ1; 13 bases map to TRDD3. Per germline, CDR1 GEAIGNYY and CDR2 EKD. CDR3 length: 17 amino acids. V trimming: 3 bases; J trimming: 3 bases; junction bases outside the gene matches: 9. CDR3 coding DNA: TGTGCCTGTGACTCCCTCGTACTGGGGGATACGGCCGATAAACTCATCTTT. This codes for CACDSLVLGDTADKLIF.

On this clone itself: TCRdb's listed protein matches a much larger clone and diverges from this DNA's translation at residue 7, likely through a read error; the protein shown comes from the DNA. The V and J genes are TRDV2 and TRDJ3; tentative D call: TRDD3 (5 bases). CDR3 size: 18 residues. The V and J ends lost 0 bases and 1 base respectively, with 12 bases between them. The germline CDR1 and CDR2 sequences are GEAIGNYY and EKD. The CDR3 bases are TGTGCCTGTGACACCGTGCCGGGGGTATCCTGGGACACCCGACAGATGTTTTTC. It encodes CACDTVPGVSWDTRQMFF.

This clone qualifies as large. The chain couples TRDV3 to TRDJ2; D is perhaps TRDD3 (5 bases). Germline V CDR1 and CDR2: TVYSNPD, GDNSRS (reference sequence). V dropped 1 base and J dropped 0 bases, with 12 bases sitting between them. CDR3 length equals 15 residues. The CDR3 reads CAFMPPDTLTAQLFF. The CDR3 DNA follows: TGTGCCTTTATGCCCCCGGATACTTTGACAGCACAACTCTTCTTT.

Concerning this clone itself: This DNA translates differently at residue 8 from the TCRdb protein, which is that of a much larger clone; a read error is likely, and the protein shown is the DNA's own translation. The V gene is TRDV2, the J gene TRDJ1, with D unresolved. Trimming stripped 3 bases from V and 4 bases from J, with 17 bases between. Germline CDR1 and CDR2: GEAIGNYY and EKD. The CDR3 is 15 amino acids. In nucleotides, the CDR3 is TGTGCCTGTGACTCCATCTCCGCTCGTCTCGATAAACTCATCTTT. This sequence encodes CACDSISARLDKLIF.

Concerning this clone: For this DNA, TCRdb reports the protein of a much larger clone, which diverges at residue 3, most likely from a read error; the protein presented here is translated directly from the DNA. V is TRDV2 and J is TRDJ1; TRDD3 matches 7 bases. CDR1 GEAIGNYY and CDR2 EKD come from the germline V gene. This CDR3 is 15 amino acids long. CDR3 in amino acids: CARDGLGANTDKLIF. The CDR3 DNA is TGTGCCCGTGACGGGCTGGGGGCCAACACCGATAAACTCATCTTT.

In this sample, this clone is large. Other nucleotide sequences in the sample specify the same CDR3. This chain connects TRDV1 to TRDJ1; D might be TRDD3 (6 bases). V was clipped by 0 bases and J by 0 bases, with 14 bases between them. In germline, CDR1 is TSWWSYY, CDR2 QGS. The CDR3 has 17 residues. CDR3 DNA sequence: TGTGCTCTTGGGGAACTAGTGATGGGGGCATACACCGATAAACTCATCTTT. It codes for CALGELVMGAYTDKLIF.

Remarks on this clone: The protein TCRdb lists belongs to a much larger clone and differs from this DNA's translation at residue 12, which points to a read error; the protein shown is made from the DNA. DNA of the CDR3: TGTGCCTGTGACCGAATACTGGGGGATACGGCACCCATCTTT. Its translation: CACDRILGDTAPIF. The chain uses TRDV2 and TRDJ1; TRDD3 matches at 13 bases. The germline V gene encodes CDR1 GEAIGNYY and CDR2 EKD. The J segment lost 13 bases and the V segment lost 3 bases, leaving 10 bases of the junction unmatched. This CDR3 contains 14 residues.

By frequency in the sample, this clone is hyperexpanded. The sample carries other DNA sequences with the same CDR3. The chain is built from TRDV2 and TRDJ1; the D gene is possibly TRDD3 (6 bases). The germline CDR1 and CDR2 sequences are GEAIGNYY and EKD. Trimming cost V 2 bases and J 0 bases, with 30 bases left between them. There are 21 residues in the CDR3. CDR3 residues: CACDMVSSNRDGGLYTDKLIF. In DNA, the CDR3 is TGTGCCTGTGACATGGTGTCGTCCAATCGGGATGGGGGCTTGTACACCGATAAACTCATCTTT.

This clone has only a few counts. This DNA translates differently at residue 16 from the TCRdb protein, which is that of a much larger clone; a read error is likely, and the protein shown is the DNA's own translation. This chain uses TRDV1 with TRDJ1; TRDD3 matches at 10 bases. The CDR3 consists of 22 residues. Germline V CDR1 and CDR2: TSWWSYY, QGS. With 5 bases clipped from V and 2 bases from J, the junction kept 26 bases outside the gene matches. CDR3 in amino acids: CALGSPSGGYAKVVGLTDKLIF. CDR3 in DNA: TGTGCTCTTGGGTCGCCTAGCGGGGGATACGCAAAAGTGGTCGGGCTGACCGATAAACTCATCTTT.

A word on this clone: A far larger clone is one base from this, pointing to a likely read error. The V gene is TRDV1, the J gene TRDJ1; perhaps TRDD3 as D (6 bases). This CDR3 contains 22 residues. Per the germline V gene, CDR1 is TSWWSYY and CDR2 is QGS. DNA of the CDR3: TGTGCTCTTGGGGAACGACCCAAACGCCTGGGGCCCCGTGGGGATTACACCGATAAACCCATCTTT. Protein product: CALGERPKRLGPRGDYTDKPIF.

In the case of this clone: The mismatch at residue 9 between this DNA's translation and the TCRdb protein of a much larger clone likely reflects a read error; the protein shown is translated from the DNA. The chain combines TRDV2 with TRDJ1; D is unresolved. Germline V gene data show CDR1 as GEAIGNYY and CDR2 as EKD. This CDR3 comprises 15 residues. Between the trimmed V and J ends, which lost 0 bases and 1 base, there was a span of 11 bases. CDR3 DNA: TGTGCCTGTGACACCGTCGGAACGTGCACCGATAAACTCATCTTT. Its protein is CACDTVGTCTDKLIF.

On this clone: With only one base between it and a far larger clone, this is likely a read error. Other nucleotide sequences in the sample specify the same CDR3. This chain joins TRDV2 and TRDJ1; D remains ambiguous. V dropped 3 bases and J dropped 0 bases, with 13 bases sitting between them. The CDR3 sequence is 15 residues long. Per the germline V gene, CDR1 is GEAIGNYY and CDR2 is EKD. DNA of the CDR3: TGTGCCTGTGACCCGCTGGCGGAATACACCGATAAACTCATCTTT. Amino acids: CACDPLAEYTDKLIF.

As concerns this clone: It differs at one base from a far larger clone, so likely a read error. Other DNA sequences in the same sample also yield this CDR3. This chain connects TRDV2 to TRDJ1, with TRDD3 as a possible D gene (6 bases). From germline, CDR1 is GEAIGNYY and CDR2 EKD. CDR3 length: 18 amino acids. Trimming left V 3 bases short and J 7 bases short, with 29 bases between. The DNA for the CDR3 is TGTGCCTGTGACCAGCTGGGGACACATACCTCCCCCACTGGTAAACTCATCTTT. Protein sequence: CACDQLGTHTSPTGKLIF.

A word on this clone: This could be a read error, since a much larger clone is one nucleotide away. This chain joins TRDV1 and TRDJ1, with D possibly TRDD3 on 5 matching bases. V was trimmed by 0 bases and J by 2 bases, leaving 40 bases between them. CDR1 and CDR2 (germline): TSWWSYY, QGS. CDR3 size: 25 residues. CDR3 residues: CALGELGQFPPIGRYWRHKTDKLIF. DNA for the CDR3: TGTGCTCTTGGGGAACTTGGGCAATTCCCACCCATCGGGCGGTACTGGAGACACAAGACCGATAAACTCATCTTT.

This clone has a handful of counts. TCRdb records a much larger clone's protein for this DNA, with a difference at residue 6 that likely arises from a read error; the protein given is the translation of the DNA. The chain joins TRDV2 to TRDJ1, with 12 bases identical to TRDD3. This CDR3 has 25 residues. Germline CDR1 GEAIGNYY, CDR2 EKD. V lost 1 base to trimming and J lost 4 bases; unmatched junction nucleotides: 33. The chain's CDR3 is CACDTIRPSPSVSGGYAVPSDKLIF. CDR3 nucleotides: TGTGCCTGTGACACAATACGGCCTTCCCCTTCGGTATCTGGGGGATACGCGGTACCTAGCGATAAACTCATCTTT.